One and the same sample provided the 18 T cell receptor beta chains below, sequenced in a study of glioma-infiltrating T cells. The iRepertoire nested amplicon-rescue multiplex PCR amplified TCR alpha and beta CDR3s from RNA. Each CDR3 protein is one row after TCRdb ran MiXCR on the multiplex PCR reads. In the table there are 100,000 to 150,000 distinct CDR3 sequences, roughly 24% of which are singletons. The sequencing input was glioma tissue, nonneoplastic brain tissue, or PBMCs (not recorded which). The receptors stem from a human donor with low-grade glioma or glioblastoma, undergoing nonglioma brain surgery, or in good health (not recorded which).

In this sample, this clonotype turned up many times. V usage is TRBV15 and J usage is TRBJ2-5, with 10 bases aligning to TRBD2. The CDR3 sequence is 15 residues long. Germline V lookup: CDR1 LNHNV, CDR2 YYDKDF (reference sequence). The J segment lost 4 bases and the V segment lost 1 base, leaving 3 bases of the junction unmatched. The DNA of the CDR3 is TGTGCCACCAGCAGAGCGACTAGCGGGCCAGAGACCCAGTACTTC. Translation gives CATSRATSGPETQYF.

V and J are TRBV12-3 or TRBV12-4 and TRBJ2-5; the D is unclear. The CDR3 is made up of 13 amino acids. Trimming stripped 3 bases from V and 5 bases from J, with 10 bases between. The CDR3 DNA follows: TGTGCCAGCAGTTTCGGTCAGGCTGAGACCCAGTACTTC. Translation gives CASSFGQAETQYF.

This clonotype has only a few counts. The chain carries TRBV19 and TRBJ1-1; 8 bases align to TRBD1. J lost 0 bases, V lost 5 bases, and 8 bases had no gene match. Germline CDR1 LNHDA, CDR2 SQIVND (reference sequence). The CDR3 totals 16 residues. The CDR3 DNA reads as TGTGCCAGTAGTCCAGGGGGCTACCAAATGAACACTGAAGCTTTCTTT. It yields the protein CASSPGGYQMNTEAFF. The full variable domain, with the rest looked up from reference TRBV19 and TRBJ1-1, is DGGITQSPKYLFRKEGQNVTLSCEQNLNHDAMYWYRQDPGQGLRLIYYSQIVNDFQKGDIAEGYSVSREKKESFPLTVTSAQKNPTAFYLCASSPGGYQMNTEAFFGQGTRLTVV.

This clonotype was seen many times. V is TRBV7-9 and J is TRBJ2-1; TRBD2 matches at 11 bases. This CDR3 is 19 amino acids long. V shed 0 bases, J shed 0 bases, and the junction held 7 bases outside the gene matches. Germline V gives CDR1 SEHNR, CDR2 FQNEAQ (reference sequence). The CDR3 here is CASSLAQGLAASSYNEQFF. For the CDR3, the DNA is TGTGCCAGCAGCTTAGCGCAGGGACTAGCGGCGAGCTCCTACAATGAGCAGTTCTTC.

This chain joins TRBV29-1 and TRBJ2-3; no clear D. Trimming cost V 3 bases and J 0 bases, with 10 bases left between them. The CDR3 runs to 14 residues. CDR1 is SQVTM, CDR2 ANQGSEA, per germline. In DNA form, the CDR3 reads TGCAGCGTTGACCTGACAACAAGCACAGATACGCAGTATTTT. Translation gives CSVDLTTSTDTQYF.

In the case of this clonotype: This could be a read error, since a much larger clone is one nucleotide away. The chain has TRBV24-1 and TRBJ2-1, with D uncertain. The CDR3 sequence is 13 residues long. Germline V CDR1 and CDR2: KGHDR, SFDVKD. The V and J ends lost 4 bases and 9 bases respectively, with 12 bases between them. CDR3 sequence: CATSDPNSTEQFF. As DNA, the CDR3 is TGTGCCACCAGTGACCCGAATAGCACTGAGCAGTTCTTC.

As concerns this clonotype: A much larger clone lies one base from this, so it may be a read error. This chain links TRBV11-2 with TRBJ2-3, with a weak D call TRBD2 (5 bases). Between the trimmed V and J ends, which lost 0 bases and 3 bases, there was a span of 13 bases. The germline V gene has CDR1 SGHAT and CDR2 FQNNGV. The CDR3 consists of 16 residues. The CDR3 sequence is CASSLEARGSTDTQYF. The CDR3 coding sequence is TGTGCCAGCAGCTTAGAGGCTAGAGGGAGTACAGATACGCAGTATTTT.

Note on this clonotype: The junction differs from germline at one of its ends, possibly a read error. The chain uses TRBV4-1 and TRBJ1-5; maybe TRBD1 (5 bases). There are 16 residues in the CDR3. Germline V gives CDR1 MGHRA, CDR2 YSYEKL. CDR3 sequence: CASRIEDSFSNQTQHF. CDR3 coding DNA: TGTGCCAGCAGGATAGAAGACAGTTTTAGCAATCAGACCCAGCATTTT.

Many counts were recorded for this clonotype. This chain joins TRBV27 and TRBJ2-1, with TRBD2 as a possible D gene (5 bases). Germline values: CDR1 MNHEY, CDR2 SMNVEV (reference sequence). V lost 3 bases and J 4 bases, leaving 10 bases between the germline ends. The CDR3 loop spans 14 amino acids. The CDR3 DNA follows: TGTGCCAGCAGTTTTGGAGGTTCGTACAATGAGCAGTTCTTC. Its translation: CASSFGGSYNEQFF.

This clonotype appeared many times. DNA of the CDR3: TGTGCCAGCAGTCGGGGGGATTCCTACAATGAGCAGTTCTTC. Translation: CASSRGDSYNEQFF. This sequence joins TRBV28 and TRBJ2-1, with 7 nucleotides matching TRBD2. There are 14 residues in the CDR3. J was trimmed by 1 base and V by 5 bases; bases with no gene match: 2. Per germline, CDR1 MDHEN and CDR2 SYDVKM.

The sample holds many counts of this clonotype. Here the CDR3 reads CASSHGGSKNIQYF. Written as DNA, the CDR3 is TGCGCCAGCAGCCACGGGGGGTCCAAAAACATTCAGTACTTC. The V call is TRBV4-1, the J call TRBJ2-4; 7 bases match TRBD2. J lost 2 bases, V lost 3 bases, and 1 base had no gene match. The CDR3 spans 14 residues. The germline V gene has CDR1 MGHRA and CDR2 YSYEKL.

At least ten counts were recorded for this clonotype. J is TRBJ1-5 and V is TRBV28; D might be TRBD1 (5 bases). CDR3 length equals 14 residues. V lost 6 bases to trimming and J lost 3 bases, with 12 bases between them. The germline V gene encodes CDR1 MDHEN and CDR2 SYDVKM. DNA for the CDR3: TGTGCCAGCAGACTACAGGTTTTCAATCAGCCCCAGCATTTT. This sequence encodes CASRLQVFNQPQHF.

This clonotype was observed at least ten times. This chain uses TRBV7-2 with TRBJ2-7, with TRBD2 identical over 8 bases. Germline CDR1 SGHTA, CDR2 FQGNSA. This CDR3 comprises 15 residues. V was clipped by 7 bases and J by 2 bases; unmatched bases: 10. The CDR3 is CASTIAGSGPYEQYF. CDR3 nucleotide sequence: TGTGCCAGCACTATAGCGGGGTCTGGCCCCTACGAGCAGTACTTC.

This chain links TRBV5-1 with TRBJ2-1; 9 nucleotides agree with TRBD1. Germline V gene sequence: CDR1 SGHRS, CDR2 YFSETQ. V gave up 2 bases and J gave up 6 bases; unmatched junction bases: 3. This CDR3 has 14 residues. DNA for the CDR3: TGCGCCAGCAGCTTTGGACAGGGGACCAATGAGCAGTTCTTC. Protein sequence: CASSFGQGTNEQFF.

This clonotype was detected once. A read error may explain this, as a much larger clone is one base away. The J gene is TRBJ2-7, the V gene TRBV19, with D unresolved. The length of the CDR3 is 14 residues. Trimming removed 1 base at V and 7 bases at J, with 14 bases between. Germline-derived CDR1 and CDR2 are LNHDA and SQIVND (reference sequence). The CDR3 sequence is CASSIGSIHNEQYF. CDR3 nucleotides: TGTGCCAGTAGTATAGGGTCCATCCACAATGAGCAGTACTTC.

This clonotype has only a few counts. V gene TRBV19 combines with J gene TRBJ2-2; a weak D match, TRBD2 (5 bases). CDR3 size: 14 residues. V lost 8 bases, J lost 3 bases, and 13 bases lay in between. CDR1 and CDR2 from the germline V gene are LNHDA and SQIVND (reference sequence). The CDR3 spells CASLDSPDTGELFF. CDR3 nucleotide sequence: TGTGCCAGTCTGGACTCGCCAGACACCGGGGAGCTGTTTTTT.

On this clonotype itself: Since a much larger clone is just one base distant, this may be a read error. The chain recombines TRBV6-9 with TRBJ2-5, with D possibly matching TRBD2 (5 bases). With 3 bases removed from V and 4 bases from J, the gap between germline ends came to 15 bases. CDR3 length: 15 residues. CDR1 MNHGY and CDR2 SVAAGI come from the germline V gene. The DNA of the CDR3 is TGTGCCAGCAGTTACCAGCCTAGCTTGGGAGAGACCCAGTACTTC. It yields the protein CASSYQPSLGETQYF.

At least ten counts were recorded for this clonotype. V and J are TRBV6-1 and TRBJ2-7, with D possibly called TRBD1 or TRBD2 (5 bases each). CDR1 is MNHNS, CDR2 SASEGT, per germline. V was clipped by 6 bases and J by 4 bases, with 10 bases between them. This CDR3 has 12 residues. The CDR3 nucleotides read TGTGCCAGCAGCCTCGGGACGTACGAGCAGTACTTC. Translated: CASSLGTYEQYF.